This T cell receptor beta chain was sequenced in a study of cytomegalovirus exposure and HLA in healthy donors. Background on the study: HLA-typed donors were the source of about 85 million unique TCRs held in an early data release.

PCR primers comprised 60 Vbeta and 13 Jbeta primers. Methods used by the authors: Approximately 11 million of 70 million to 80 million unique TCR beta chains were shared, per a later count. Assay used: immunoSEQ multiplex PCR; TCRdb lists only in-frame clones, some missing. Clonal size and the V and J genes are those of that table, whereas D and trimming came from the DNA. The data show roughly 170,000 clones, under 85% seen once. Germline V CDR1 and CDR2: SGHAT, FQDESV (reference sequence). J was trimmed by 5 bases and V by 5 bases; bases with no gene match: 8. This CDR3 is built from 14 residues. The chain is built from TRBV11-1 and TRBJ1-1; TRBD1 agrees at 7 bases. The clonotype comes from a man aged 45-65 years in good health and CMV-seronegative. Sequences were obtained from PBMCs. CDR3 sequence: CASSLGQFATEAFF. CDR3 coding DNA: TGTGCCAGCAGCCTGGGACAGTTTGCGACTGAAGCTTTCTTT. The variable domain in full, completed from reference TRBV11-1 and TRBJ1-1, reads EAEVAQSPRYKITEKSQAVAFWCDPISGHATLYWYRQILGQGPELLVQFQDESVVDDSQLPKDRFSAERLKGVDSTLKIQPAELGDSAMYLCASSLGQFATEAFFGQGTRLTVV.